This T cell receptor beta chain was retrieved from a study of regulatory T cells in long-lasting Graves disease. Construction of the TCR beta libraries employed iRepertoire HTBI primers in conjunction with Arm-PCR of CDR3 regions. A single record per CDR3 protein comes from TCRdb applying MiXCR to the multiplex PCR reads. The table lists about 540,000 distinct CDR3 sequences, approximately 15% of them singletons. Time point described: newly diagnosed GD, antithyroid drugs for less than 3 months. From RNA extracted from PBMCs, the TCR library was made. This clonotype came up many times. V gave up 6 bases and J gave up 8 bases; unmatched junction bases: 8. The CDR3 sequence is 14 residues long. Germline CDR1 reads SNHLY; CDR2 reads FYNNEI. The sample also formed part of further work on T cells in Graves' hyperthyroidism and ophthalmopathy. This second report adds: Patients aged 18 to 65 with hyperthyroidism were newly diagnosed, with duration under 2 months. The TCR CDR3 was amplified in a first-round RT-PCR using the HTBI primer set.

The J gene is TRBJ1-4, the V gene TRBV2; 8 bases fit TRBD1. The source material was peripheral blood mononuclear cells (PBMCs), sampled at new diagnosis, from a patient treated with antithyroid drugs. The TCR sequence derives from a man aged 25 to 40 with Graves disease. Here the CDR3 DNA reads TGTGCCAGCAGCCGACAGGGGAGTCGGGAAAAACTGTTTTTT. Protein: CASSRQGSREKLFF.